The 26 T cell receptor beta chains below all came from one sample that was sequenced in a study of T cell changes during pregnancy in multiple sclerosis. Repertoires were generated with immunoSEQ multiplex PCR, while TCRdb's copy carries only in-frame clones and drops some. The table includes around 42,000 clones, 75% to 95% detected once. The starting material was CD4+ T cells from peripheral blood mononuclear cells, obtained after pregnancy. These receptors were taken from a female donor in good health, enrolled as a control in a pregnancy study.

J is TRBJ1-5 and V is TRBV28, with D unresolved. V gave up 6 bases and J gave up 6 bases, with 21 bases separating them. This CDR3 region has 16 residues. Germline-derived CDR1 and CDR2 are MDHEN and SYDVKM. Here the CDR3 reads CASRWRVGRESQPQHF. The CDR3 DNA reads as TGTGCCAGCAGATGGCGCGTCGGGAGGGAATCTCAGCCCCAGCATTTT.

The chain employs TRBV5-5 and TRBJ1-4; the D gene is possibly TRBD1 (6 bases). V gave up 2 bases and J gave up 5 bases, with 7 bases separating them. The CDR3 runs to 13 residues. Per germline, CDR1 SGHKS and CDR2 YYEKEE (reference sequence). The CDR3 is CASSFGQNEKLFF. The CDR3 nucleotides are TGTGCCAGCAGCTTCGGACAGAATGAAAAACTGTTTTTT.

This CDR3 reads CASSPRAGTRTNEQFF. The CDR3 DNA is TGTGCCAGCTCACCACGAGCCGGGACTAGGACCAATGAGCAGTTCTTC. This chain uses TRBV18 with TRBJ2-1; 8 bases fit TRBD2. Germline V gene sequence: CDR1 KGHSH, CDR2 LQKENI. This CDR3 is 16 amino acids long. J gave up 6 bases and V 1 base, and 8 bases lay outside the gene matches.

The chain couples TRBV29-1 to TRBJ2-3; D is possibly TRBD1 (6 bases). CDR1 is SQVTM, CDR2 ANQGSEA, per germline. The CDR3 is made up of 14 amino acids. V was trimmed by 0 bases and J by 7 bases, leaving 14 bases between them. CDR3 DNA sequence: TGCAGCGTTGAAGATGGCCACAGGGTTAATACGCAGTATTTT. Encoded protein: CSVEDGHRVNTQYF.

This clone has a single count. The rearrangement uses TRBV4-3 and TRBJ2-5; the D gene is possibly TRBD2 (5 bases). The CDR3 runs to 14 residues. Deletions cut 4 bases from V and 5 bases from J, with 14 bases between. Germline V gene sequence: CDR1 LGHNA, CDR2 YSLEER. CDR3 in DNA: TGCGCCAGCAGCCGCCTACTAGGTATTGAGACCCAGTACTTC. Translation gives CASSRLLGIETQYF.

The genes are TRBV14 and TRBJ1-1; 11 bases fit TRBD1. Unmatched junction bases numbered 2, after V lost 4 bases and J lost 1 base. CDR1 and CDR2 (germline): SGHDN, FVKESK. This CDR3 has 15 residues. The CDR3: CASSRGTGGNTEAFF. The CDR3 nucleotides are TGTGCCAGCAGCCGGGGGACAGGGGGGAACACTGAAGCTTTCTTT.

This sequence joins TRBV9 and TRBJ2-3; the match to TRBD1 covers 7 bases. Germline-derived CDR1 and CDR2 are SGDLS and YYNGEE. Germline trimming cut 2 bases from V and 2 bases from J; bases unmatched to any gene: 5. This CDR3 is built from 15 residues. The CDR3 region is CASSVRQGPTDTQYF. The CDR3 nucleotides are TGTGCCAGCAGCGTCAGACAGGGCCCCACAGATACGCAGTATTTT. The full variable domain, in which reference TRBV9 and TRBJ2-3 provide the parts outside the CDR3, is DSGVTQTPKHLITATGQRVTLRCSPRSGDLSVYWYQQSLDQGLQFLIQYYNGEERAKGNILERFSAQQFPDLHSELNLSSLELGDSALYFCASSVRQGPTDTQYFGPGTRLTVL.

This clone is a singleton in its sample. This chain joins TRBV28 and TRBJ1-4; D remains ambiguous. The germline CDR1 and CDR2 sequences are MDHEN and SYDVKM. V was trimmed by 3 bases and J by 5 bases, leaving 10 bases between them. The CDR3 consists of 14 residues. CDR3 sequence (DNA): TGTGCCAGCAGTTTGTCGCCGGGGAATGAAAAACTGTTTTTT. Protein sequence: CASSLSPGNEKLFF. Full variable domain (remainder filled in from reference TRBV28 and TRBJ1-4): DVKVTQSSRYLVKRTGEKVFLECVQDMDHENMFWYRQDPGLGLRLIYFSYDVKMKEKGDIPEGYSVSREKKERFSLILESASTNQTSMYLCASSLSPGNEKLFFGSGTQLSVL.

The DNA for the CDR3 is TGTGCCAGCAGCCTAAGAATGGGGAGAGAGAATGAGCAGTTCTTC. Its protein product is CASSLRMGRENEQFF. The gene calls are TRBV7-9 and TRBJ2-1, with D maybe TRBD2 (5 bases). The germline gives CDR1 SEHNR, CDR2 FQNEAQ (reference sequence). This CDR3 comprises 15 residues. V was pared by 5 bases and J by 7 bases, with 18 bases between. The full variable domain, its missing parts supplied by reference TRBV7-9 and TRBJ2-1, is DTGVSQNPRHKITKRGQNVTFRCDPISEHNRLYWYRQTLGQGPEFLTYFQNEAQLEKSRLLSDRFSAERPKGSFSTLEIQRTEQGDSAMYLCASSLRMGRENEQFFGPGTRLTVL.

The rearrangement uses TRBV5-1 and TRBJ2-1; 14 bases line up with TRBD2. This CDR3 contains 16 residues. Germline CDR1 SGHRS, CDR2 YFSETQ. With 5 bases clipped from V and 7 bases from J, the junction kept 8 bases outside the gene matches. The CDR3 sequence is CASSPPGLAGVNEQFF. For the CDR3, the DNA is TGCGCCAGCAGTCCCCCGGGACTAGCGGGAGTTAATGAGCAGTTCTTC.

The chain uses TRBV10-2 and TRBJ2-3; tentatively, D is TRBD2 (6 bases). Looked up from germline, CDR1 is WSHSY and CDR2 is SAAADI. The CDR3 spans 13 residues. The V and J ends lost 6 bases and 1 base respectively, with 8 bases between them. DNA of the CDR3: TGCGCCAGCAGGATAGCGGGCACAGATACGCAGTATTTT. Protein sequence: CASRIAGTDTQYF.

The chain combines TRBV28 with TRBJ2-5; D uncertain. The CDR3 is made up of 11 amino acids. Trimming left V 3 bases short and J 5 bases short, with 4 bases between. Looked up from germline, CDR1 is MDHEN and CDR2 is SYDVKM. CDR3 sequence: CASSFGETQYF. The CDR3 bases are TGTGCCAGCAGTTTCGGGGAGACCCAGTACTTC. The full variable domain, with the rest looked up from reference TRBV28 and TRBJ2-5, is DVKVTQSSRYLVKRTGEKVFLECVQDMDHENMFWYRQDPGLGLRLIYFSYDVKMKEKGDIPEGYSVSREKKERFSLILESASTNQTSMYLCASSFGETQYFGPGTRLLVL.

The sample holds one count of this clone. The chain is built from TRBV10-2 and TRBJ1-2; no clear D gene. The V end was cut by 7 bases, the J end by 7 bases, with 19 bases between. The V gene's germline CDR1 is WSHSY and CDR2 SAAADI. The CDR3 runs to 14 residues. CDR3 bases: TGCGCCAGCACCCCTTACTCCGCCCGCCTTGGCTACACCTTC. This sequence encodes CASTPYSARLGYTF.

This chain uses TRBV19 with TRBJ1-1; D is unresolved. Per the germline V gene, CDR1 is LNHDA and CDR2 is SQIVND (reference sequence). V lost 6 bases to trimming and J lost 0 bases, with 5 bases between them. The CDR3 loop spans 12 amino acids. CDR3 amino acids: CASSGVNTEAFF. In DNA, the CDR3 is TGTGCCAGTAGCGGGGTGAACACTGAAGCTTTCTTT.

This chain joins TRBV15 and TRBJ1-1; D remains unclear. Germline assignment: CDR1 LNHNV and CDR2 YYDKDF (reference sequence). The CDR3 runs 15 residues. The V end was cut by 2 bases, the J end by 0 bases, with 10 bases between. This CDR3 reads CATSRNDIMNTEAFF. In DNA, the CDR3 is TGTGCCACCAGCAGAAATGACATAATGAACACTGAAGCTTTCTTT.

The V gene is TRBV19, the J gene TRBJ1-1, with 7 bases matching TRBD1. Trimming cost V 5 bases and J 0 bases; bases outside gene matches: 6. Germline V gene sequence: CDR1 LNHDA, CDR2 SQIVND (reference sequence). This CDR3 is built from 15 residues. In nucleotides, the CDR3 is TGTGCCAGTAGTCCAGGGACAGCCATGAACACTGAAGCTTTCTTT. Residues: CASSPGTAMNTEAFF.

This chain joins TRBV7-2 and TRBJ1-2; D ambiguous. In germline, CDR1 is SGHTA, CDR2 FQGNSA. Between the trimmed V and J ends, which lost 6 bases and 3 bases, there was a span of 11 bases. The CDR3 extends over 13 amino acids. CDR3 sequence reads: CASSQDTYYGYTF. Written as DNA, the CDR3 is TGTGCCAGCAGTCAAGACACCTACTATGGCTACACCTTC.

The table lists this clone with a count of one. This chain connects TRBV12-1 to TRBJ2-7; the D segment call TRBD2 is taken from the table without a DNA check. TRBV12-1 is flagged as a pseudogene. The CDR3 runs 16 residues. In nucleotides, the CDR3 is TGTGCCAGCAGCTCGCCGCGGGCGGGGGAGTCCTACGAGCAGTACTTC. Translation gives CASSSPRAGESYEQYF.

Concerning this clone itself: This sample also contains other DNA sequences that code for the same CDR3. The CDR3 DNA reads as TGTGCCAGCAGCGTAGGGGTTAGCGGGGGCCCAGAGACCCAGTACTTC. This gives the protein CASSVGVSGGPETQYF. The rearrangement joins TRBV9 to TRBJ2-5; 9 bases line up with TRBD2. Germline CDR1 and CDR2: SGDLS and YYNGEE. V shed 0 bases, J shed 4 bases, and the junction held 7 bases outside the gene matches. The CDR3 extends over 16 amino acids.

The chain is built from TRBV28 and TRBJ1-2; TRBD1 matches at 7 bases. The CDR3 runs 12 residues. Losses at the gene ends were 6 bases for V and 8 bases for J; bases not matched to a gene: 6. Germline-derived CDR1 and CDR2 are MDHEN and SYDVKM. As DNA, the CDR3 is TGTGCCAGCAGCTCAGGGGGACAGGGCTACACCTTC. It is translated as CASSSGGQGYTF.

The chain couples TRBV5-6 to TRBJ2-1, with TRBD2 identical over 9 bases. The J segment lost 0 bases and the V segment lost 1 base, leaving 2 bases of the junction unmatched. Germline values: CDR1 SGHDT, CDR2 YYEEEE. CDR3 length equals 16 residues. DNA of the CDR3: TGTGCCAGCAGCTTGTCTAGCGGGATCTCCTACAATGAGCAGTTCTTC. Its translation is CASSLSSGISYNEQFF.

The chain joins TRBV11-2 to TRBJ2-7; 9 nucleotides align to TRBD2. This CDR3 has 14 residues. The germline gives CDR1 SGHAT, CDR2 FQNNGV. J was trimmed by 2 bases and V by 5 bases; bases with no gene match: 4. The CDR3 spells CASSPSGATYEQYF. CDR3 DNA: TGTGCCAGCAGCCCTAGCGGGGCGACCTACGAGCAGTACTTC.

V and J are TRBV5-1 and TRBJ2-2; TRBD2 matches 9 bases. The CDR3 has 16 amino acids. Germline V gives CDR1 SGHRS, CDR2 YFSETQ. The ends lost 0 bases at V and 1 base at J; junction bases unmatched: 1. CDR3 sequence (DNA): TGCGCCAGCAGCTTGGTTAGCGGGGGGAACACCGGGGAGCTGTTTTTT. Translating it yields CASSLVSGGNTGELFF. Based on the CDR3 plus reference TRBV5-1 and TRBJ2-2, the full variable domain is KAGVTQTPRYLIKTRGQQVTLSCSPISGHRSVSWYQQTPGQGLQFLFEYFSETQRNKGNFPGRFSGRQFSNSRSEMNVSTLELGDSALYLCASSLVSGGNTGELFFGEGSRLTVL.

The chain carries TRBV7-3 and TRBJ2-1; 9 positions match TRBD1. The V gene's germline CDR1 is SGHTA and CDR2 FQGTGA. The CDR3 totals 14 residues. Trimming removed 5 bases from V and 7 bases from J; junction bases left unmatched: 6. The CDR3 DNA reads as TGTGCCAGCAGCCCGAGGACAGGGGCAAATGAGCAGTTCTTC. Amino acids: CASSPRTGANEQFF.

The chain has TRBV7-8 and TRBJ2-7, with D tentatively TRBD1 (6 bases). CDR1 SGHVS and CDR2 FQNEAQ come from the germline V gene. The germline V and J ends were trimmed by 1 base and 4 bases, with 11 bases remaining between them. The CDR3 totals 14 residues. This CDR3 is CASSLDRTAYEQYF. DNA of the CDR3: TGTGCCAGCAGCTTAGATAGGACAGCATACGAGCAGTACTTC.

The CDR3 DNA follows: TGCGCCAGCAGCTTGGCTGGGCGCGCCAATGAAAAACTGTTTTTT. It is translated as CASSLAGRANEKLFF. V is TRBV5-1 and J is TRBJ1-4; D ambiguous. Trimming shortened V by 0 bases and J by 5 bases, and 11 bases separated the two germline ends. The V gene's germline CDR1 is SGHRS and CDR2 YFSETQ. The CDR3 sequence is 15 residues long.